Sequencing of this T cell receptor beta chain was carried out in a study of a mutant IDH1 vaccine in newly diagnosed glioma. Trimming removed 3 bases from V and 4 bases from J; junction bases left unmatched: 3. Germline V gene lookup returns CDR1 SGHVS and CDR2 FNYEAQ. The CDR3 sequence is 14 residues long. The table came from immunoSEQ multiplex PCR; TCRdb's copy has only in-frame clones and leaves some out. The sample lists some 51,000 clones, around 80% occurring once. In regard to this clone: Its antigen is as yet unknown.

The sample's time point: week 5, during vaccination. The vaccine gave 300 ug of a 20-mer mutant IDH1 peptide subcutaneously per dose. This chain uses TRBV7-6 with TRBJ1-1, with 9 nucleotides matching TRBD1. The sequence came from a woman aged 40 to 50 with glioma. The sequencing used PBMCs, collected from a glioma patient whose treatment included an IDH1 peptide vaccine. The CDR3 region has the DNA TGTGCCAGCAGCTTCGGACAGGGGATCACTGAAGCTTTCTTT. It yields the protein CASSFGQGITEAFF.